These 16 T cell receptor beta chains originate from one sample sequenced in a study of T cells after yellow fever vaccination. TCRdb independently ran MiXCR on the 5' RACE reads; one entry per CDR3 protein. Of 150,000 to 200,000 distinct CDR3 sequences in the sample, almost 7% were seen once. Sequences were derived from CD4+ T cells sorted from PBMCs, sampled less than 6 days after the first yellow fever vaccination. The receptors here all came from a young man who received the YFV17D yellow fever vaccine.

A word on this clonotype: Given a much more abundant clone one base away, this may be a read error. The gene calls are TRBV12-3 or TRBV12-4 and TRBJ2-1, with D tentatively TRBD2 (6 bases). The length of the CDR3 is 13 residues. The V end lost 2 bases, the J end lost 8 bases, and 10 bases lay between the germline ends. In DNA form, the CDR3 reads TGTGCCAGCAGTTTAAGAAAGCGGGATGAGCAGTTCTTC. Translated, it gives CASSLRKRDEQFF.

This clonotype was observed many times. This rearrangement joins TRBV11-2 to TRBJ2-7; TRBD1 or TRBD2 may be the D gene (5 bases each). CDR1 is SGHAT and CDR2 is FQNNGV in the germline V gene. V lost 1 base, J lost 2 bases, and 9 bases lay in between. The CDR3 loop spans 14 amino acids. Here the CDR3 DNA reads TGTGCCAGCAGCTTAGCGGGACCTACCTACGAGCAGTACTTC. Protein product: CASSLAGPTYEQYF.

This clonotype came up many times. V is TRBV27 and J is TRBJ1-3; tentative D call: TRBD1 (5 bases). Between the trimmed V and J ends, which lost 5 bases and 2 bases, there was a span of 10 bases. Germline lookup yields CDR1 MNHEY and CDR2 SMNVEV (reference sequence). The CDR3 spans 14 residues. The CDR3 loop is CASSPGTAGNTIYF. The DNA for the CDR3 is TGTGCCAGCAGTCCAGGGACTGCTGGAAACACCATATATTTT.

This clonotype was recorded many times. V is TRBV5-1 and J is TRBJ2-3; 9 bases are a match to TRBD2. The J segment lost 4 bases and the V segment lost 0 bases, leaving 6 bases of the junction unmatched. Germline V gene data show CDR1 as SGHRS and CDR2 as YFSETQ. The CDR3 contains 16 residues. The chain's CDR3 is CASSLASGGWADTQYF. The CDR3 region has the DNA TGCGCCAGCAGCTTGGCCAGCGGGGGGTGGGCAGATACGCAGTATTTT.

This clonotype was detected ten times or more. J is TRBJ2-5 and V is TRBV6-2 or TRBV6-3; D ambiguous. Germline V CDR1 and CDR2: MNHEY, SVGEGT. The CDR3 is made up of 11 amino acids. V shed 2 bases and J shed 5 bases, with 3 bases lying between them. Here the CDR3 DNA reads TGTGCCAGCAGTTACGTGGAGACCCAGTACTTC. Protein sequence: CASSYVETQYF.

This clonotype appeared many times. The V call is TRBV5-4, the J call TRBJ2-7; D gene ambiguous. CDR3 length: 14 amino acids. V lost 0 bases and J 2 bases, leaving 9 bases between the germline ends. The germline CDR1 and CDR2 sequences are SGHNT and YYREEE (reference sequence). CDR3 protein: CASSLEGLPYEQYF. The CDR3 region has the DNA TGTGCCAGCAGCTTGGAAGGCCTACCCTACGAGCAGTACTTC.

This clonotype came up many times. V is TRBV11-2 and J is TRBJ2-2; no reliable D call. Trimming stripped 3 bases from V and 6 bases from J, with 5 bases between. The germline CDR1 and CDR2 sequences are SGHAT and FQNNGV. This CDR3 comprises 12 residues. CDR3 in amino acids: CASSFTAGELFF. In DNA, the CDR3 is TGTGCCAGCAGCTTCACCGCCGGGGAGCTGTTTTTT.

Points on this clonotype: One end of the junction does not line up with germline, which may come from a read error. CDR3 in amino acids: CAISLGLLCEQYF. The CDR3 DNA is TGTGCCATCAGCCTCGGGCTCCTCTGCGAGCAGTACTTC. The rearrangement uses TRBV5-6 and TRBJ2-7; D is ambiguous. Germline V lookup: CDR1 SGHDT, CDR2 YYEEEE. This CDR3 comprises 13 residues.

This clonotype has at least ten counts. V and J are TRBV10-3 and TRBJ1-5; D may be TRBD1 (5 bases). CDR3 length equals 13 residues. Germline V gene lookup returns CDR1 ENHRY and CDR2 SYGVKD. V gave up 3 bases and J gave up 6 bases, with 9 bases separating them. The CDR3 sequence is CAISDGGGQPQHF. CDR3 sequence (DNA): TGTGCCATCAGTGATGGCGGGGGTCAGCCCCAGCATTTT.

This clonotype was counted ten times or more. The genes are TRBV12-3 or TRBV12-4 and TRBJ1-1; D is possibly TRBD1 (5 bases). Trimming cost V 3 bases and J 1 base, with 9 bases left between them. The CDR3 is 14 amino acids. CDR3 sequence: CASSFGAPNTEAFF. The DNA of the CDR3 is TGTGCCAGCAGTTTCGGGGCCCCGAACACTGAAGCTTTCTTT.

Many counts were recorded for this clonotype. The chain is built from TRBV6-2 or TRBV6-3 and TRBJ2-7, with D uncertain. Germline V gives CDR1 MNHEY, CDR2 SVGEGT. The V and J ends lost 3 bases and 4 bases respectively, with 13 bases between them. There are 14 residues in the CDR3. For the CDR3, the DNA is TGTGCCAGCAGTTATCCCAGCAATATTTACGAGCAGTACTTC. Its protein product is CASSYPSNIYEQYF.

This clonotype was seen at least ten times. The rearrangement links TRBV18 to TRBJ1-4; maybe TRBD1 (5 bases). The V end lost 2 bases, the J end lost 6 bases, and 16 bases lay between the germline ends. Germline CDR1 reads KGHSH; CDR2 reads LQKENI. The CDR3 spans 16 residues. CDR3 protein: CASSPAGMMMDEKLFF. Written as DNA, the CDR3 is TGTGCCAGCTCACCAGCAGGGATGATGATGGATGAAAAACTGTTTTTT.

This clonotype was seen ten or more times. The chain is built from TRBV29-1 and TRBJ2-3; 7 bases are shared with TRBD2. The germline V gene has CDR1 SQVTM and CDR2 ANQGSEA. V trimming: 2 bases; J trimming: 2 bases; junction bases outside the gene matches: 7. The length of the CDR3 is 15 residues. This CDR3 is CSVERLADSTDTQYF. The DNA for the CDR3 is TGCAGCGTTGAAAGGCTAGCGGACTCCACAGATACGCAGTATTTT.

This clonotype was recorded a few times. V gene TRBV9 combines with J gene TRBJ1-1; D remains ambiguous. V was cut by 0 bases and J by 0 bases, with 9 bases left in between. The CDR3 sequence is 15 residues long. In germline, CDR1 is SGDLS, CDR2 YYNGEE. The chain's CDR3 is CASSVGGLMNTEAFF. In DNA, the CDR3 is TGTGCCAGCAGCGTAGGGGGTTTGATGAACACTGAAGCTTTCTTT.

The sample holds many counts of this clonotype. This chain links TRBV12-3 or TRBV12-4 with TRBJ2-1, with D unresolved. V dropped 7 bases and J dropped 6 bases, with 13 bases sitting between them. The CDR3 consists of 13 residues. In nucleotides, the CDR3 is TGTGCCAGCATGTCATGGGTTCTCAATGAGCAGTTCTTC. Translation gives CASMSWVLNEQFF.

The chain is built from TRBV24-1 and TRBJ1-5, with unresolved D. Germline CDR1 is KGHDR and CDR2 is SFDVKD. The V end lost 9 bases, the J end lost 0 bases, and 11 bases lay between the germline ends. The CDR3 length is 14 residues. The CDR3 bases are TGTGCCACCGCCAACGGCTATAGCAATCAGCCCCAGCATTTT. This translates into CATANGYSNQPQHF.